This paragraph reports one TCR beta chain. Its antigen is as yet unknown. Method: immunoSEQ multiplex PCR; TCRdb's copy keeps in-frame clones and lacks some. The sample holds 1,500 to 1,700 clones, 28% seen once. The CDR3 contains 14 residues. The germline V gene has CDR1 MGHDK and CDR2 SYGVNS. Trimming took 6 bases from V and 7 from J, leaving 13 bases between them. This sample stems from a study of T cells in localized non-small cell lung cancer. Study results and limitations: Longer overall survival associated with higher blood T cell density; shorter survival with higher adjacent-lung clonality. Tumor showed lower T cell clonality than uninvolved adjacent lung, where it was highest. In adjacent lung, a median roughly 62 of the top 100 tumor clones were found.

The sample consisted of normal lung tissue next to the tumor, taken before any cancer treatment. This receptor was taken from a man between 35 and 75 years old with stage III squamous cell lung carcinoma. The genes are TRBV25-1 and TRBJ1-6, with D perhaps TRBD1 (6 bases). CDR3 bases: TGTGCCAGCAGCCACAGGGCCTCAAATTCACCCCTCCACTTT. This encodes CASSHRASNSPLHF.